These 17 T cell receptor beta chains originate from one sample sequenced in a study of blood T cell repertoires in COVID-19. Profiled with immunoSEQ multiplex PCR; TCRdb holds only in-frame clones, not every one. The table lists 350,000 to 400,000 clones, roughly 84% of them singletons, with about 2.7% in the top ten. Sequences were obtained from PBMCs or T cells enriched from blood (not recorded which). The receptors come from a woman aged 25-40 years who had recovered from COVID-19.

The chain is built from TRBV5-1 and TRBJ1-5, with TRBD1 identical over 7 bases. CDR1 and CDR2 (germline): SGHRS, YFSETQ. V lost 3 bases, J lost 2 bases, and 2 bases stayed unmatched. The CDR3 contains 14 residues. The CDR3 loop is CASSSQGGNQPQHF. The CDR3 bases are TGCGCCAGCAGCTCCCAGGGGGGCAATCAGCCCCAGCATTTT.

V and J are TRBV5-1 and TRBJ2-1; D is unclear. Trimming left V 0 bases short and J 3 bases short, with 4 bases between. The CDR3 covers 13 residues. CDR1 is SGHRS and CDR2 is YFSETQ in the germline V gene. The CDR3 loop reads CASSLGSYNEQFF. CDR3 nucleotide sequence: TGCGCCAGCAGCTTGGGCAGCTACAATGAGCAGTTCTTC.

The table lists this clone with a few counts. The genes are TRBV29-1 and TRBJ1-1; D remains unclear. The CDR3 is 12 residues long. V was pared by 5 bases and J by 7 bases, with 14 bases between. CDR1 SQVTM and CDR2 ANQGSEA come from the germline V gene. CDR3 residues: CSVTRPGSEAFF. In DNA form, the CDR3 reads TGCAGCGTTACCCGCCCGGGAAGTGAAGCTTTCTTT.

The chain is built from TRBV5-4 and TRBJ2-2; 8 bases map to TRBD2. The V gene end was trimmed by 4 bases and the J gene end by 5 bases; junction bases not matched to a gene: 16. CDR1 and CDR2 from the germline V gene are SGHNT and YYREEE (reference sequence). This CDR3 is built from 18 residues. CDR3: CASSMGGMGTSPTGELFF. The CDR3 region has the DNA TGTGCCAGCAGCATGGGGGGAATGGGGACTAGTCCGACCGGGGAGCTGTTTTTT.

V and J are TRBV5-1 and TRBJ2-7; 12 nucleotides agree with TRBD2. The CDR3 has 16 amino acids. With V trimmed by 0 bases and J by 0 bases, 1 base remained unmatched. Germline CDR1 is SGHRS and CDR2 is YFSETQ. DNA for the CDR3: TGCGCCAGCAGCTTGGGGACTAGCGGGGTCTCCTACGAGCAGTACTTC. It encodes CASSLGTSGVSYEQYF.

This chain links TRBV4-1 with TRBJ1-1, with 9 bases matching TRBD1. The CDR3 loop spans 15 amino acids. V lost 1 base and J lost 4; bases outside the gene matches: 4. Germline assignment: CDR1 MGHRA and CDR2 YSYEKL. The CDR3 DNA reads as TGCGCCAGCAGCCAAGCCGGGACAGGGATCACTGAAGCTTTCTTT. Translation: CASSQAGTGITEAFF.

This clone has a single count. J is TRBJ1-4 and V is TRBV6-5, with a tentative D call TRBD1 (6 bases). Germline lookup yields CDR1 MNHEY and CDR2 SVGAGI. V lost 8 bases and J lost 4, with 11 bases in between. The CDR3 extends over 13 amino acids. The CDR3 DNA reads TGTGCCAGCCAGGGGAGGGATAATGAAAAACTGTTTTTT. Translation gives CASQGRDNEKLFF.

In its sample, this clone was seen once. The chain uses TRBV6-5 and TRBJ1-2; D uncertain. Germline CDR1 and CDR2: MNHEY and SVGAGI. The V and J ends lost 2 bases and 4 bases respectively, with 11 bases between them. The CDR3 runs 14 residues. In DNA, the CDR3 is TGTGCCAGCAGTTACCTTTCAGGAGGCTATGGCTACACCTTC. Protein sequence: CASSYLSGGYGYTF.

V and J are TRBV28 and TRBJ1-2, with D tentatively TRBD1 (5 bases). Trimming removed 7 bases at V and 8 bases at J, with 17 bases between. CDR1 MDHEN and CDR2 SYDVKM come from the germline V gene. The CDR3 length is 13 residues. The CDR3, as DNA: TGTGCCAGCACCCCTGGGATTCCAGGGGGCTACACCTTC. This translates into CASTPGIPGGYTF.

The chain couples TRBV7-2 to TRBJ2-2; 10 bases are a match to TRBD2. Looked up from germline, CDR1 is SGHTA and CDR2 is FQGNSA. With 5 bases clipped from V and 8 bases from J, the junction kept 5 bases outside the gene matches. CDR3 length: 14 residues. Written as DNA, the CDR3 is TGTGCCAGCAGCCCAGCGGGGGGGCGTGGGGAGCTGTTTTTT. Encoded protein: CASSPAGGRGELFF.

The V and J genes are TRBV3-1 (or the pseudogene TRBV3-2) and TRBJ2-1, with TRBD1 matching 7 bases. In germline, CDR1 is LGHDT, CDR2 YNNKEL (reference sequence). The CDR3 runs to 15 residues. Unmatched junction bases numbered 2, after V lost 1 base and J lost 2 bases. CDR3 DNA sequence: TGTGCCAGCAGCCAAGTAACAGGGGCCTACAATGAGCAGTTCTTC. Its protein product is CASSQVTGAYNEQFF.

V gene TRBV27 combines with J gene TRBJ1-4; 7 bases are a match to TRBD1. The length of the CDR3 is 14 residues. The germline V gene has CDR1 MNHEY and CDR2 SMNVEV (reference sequence). V gave up 3 bases and J gave up 8 bases; unmatched junction bases: 6. DNA of the CDR3: TGTGCCAGCAGTTTTTCCAGGGGGAGAGAAAAACTGTTTTTT. It translates to CASSFSRGREKLFF.

The chain employs TRBV28 and TRBJ2-3; 7 bases are shared with TRBD2. Germline V gene lookup returns CDR1 MDHEN and CDR2 SYDVKM. V was pared by 4 bases and J by 1 base, with 5 bases of the junction left unmatched. This CDR3 has 15 amino acids. The CDR3 DNA is TGTGCCAGCAGTTCCCCCCTAGCGGGCACAGATACGCAGTATTTT. It is translated as CASSSPLAGTDTQYF. Full variable domain (missing parts from reference TRBV28 and TRBJ2-3): DVKVTQSSRYLVKRTGEKVFLECVQDMDHENMFWYRQDPGLGLRLIYFSYDVKMKEKGDIPEGYSVSREKKERFSLILESASTNQTSMYLCASSSPLAGTDTQYFGPGTRLTVL.

This rearrangement joins TRBV2 to TRBJ1-1, with TRBD1 matching 8 bases. Germline CDR1 and CDR2: SNHLY and FYNNEI. The V and J ends lost 2 bases and 2 bases, in that order; junction bases with no gene match: 4. This CDR3 is built from 15 residues. The CDR3 DNA reads as TGTGCCAGCAGTGAATTGGGACAGGCTAACACTGAAGCTTTCTTT. Its protein is CASSELGQANTEAFF.

The rearrangement joins TRBV7-9 to TRBJ1-4; 7 bases map to TRBD1. CDR3 size: 13 residues. Per the germline V gene, CDR1 is SEHNR and CDR2 is FQNEAQ (reference sequence). Trimming at V came to 5 bases and at J to 8 bases, leaving 5 bases not matched to a gene. The CDR3 DNA follows: TGTGCCAGCAGCACGACAGGGACGGAAAAACTGTTTTTT. As protein: CASSTTGTEKLFF.

There are a few counts of this clone. This rearrangement joins TRBV18 to TRBJ2-7; TRBD1 matches 9 bases. Trimming took 2 bases from V and 5 from J; bases not matched to a gene: 1. In germline, CDR1 is KGHSH, CDR2 LQKENI. CDR3 length equals 13 residues. CDR3 amino acids: CASSPRTGDEQYF. CDR3 nucleotides: TGTGCCAGCTCACCAAGGACAGGGGACGAGCAGTACTTC. The entire variable domain, with the rest obtained from reference TRBV18 and TRBJ2-7, is as follows: NAGVMQNPRHLVRRRGQEARLRCSPMKGHSHVYWYRQLPEEGLKFMVYLQKENIIDESGMPKERFSAEFPKEGPSILRIQQVVRGDSAAYFCASSPRTGDEQYFGPGTRLTVT.

The chain combines TRBV28 with TRBJ1-4; no clear D gene. The CDR3 has 16 amino acids. CDR1 MDHEN and CDR2 SYDVKM come from the germline V gene. Trimming stripped 2 bases from V and 5 bases from J, with 15 bases between. CDR3 region: CASSLPPGSSNEKLFF. Here the CDR3 DNA reads TGTGCCAGCAGTTTACCCCCGGGGAGCAGCAATGAAAAACTGTTTTTT.